These 8 T cell receptor beta chains share one sample of origin, sequenced in a study of blood T cell repertoires in COVID-19. Using immunoSEQ multiplex PCR, the repertoire was profiled, and TCRdb retains in-frame clones only, with some absent. This sample carries under 100,000 clones, about 84% of them seen once, and the ten largest clones take approximately 25%. Sequenced input: peripheral blood. All receptors derive from a man aged 80 or over with active or convalescent COVID-19.

V is TRBV30 and J is TRBJ1-6; 7 bases match TRBD1. CDR1 and CDR2 (germline): GTSNPN, SVGIG (reference sequence). This CDR3 is 15 amino acids long. Trimming cost V 3 bases and J 7 bases; bases outside gene matches: 9. The CDR3 sequence: CAWRGGRGRNSPLHF. CDR3 in DNA: TGTGCCTGGAGAGGGGGCAGGGGACGGAATTCACCCCTCCACTTT.

The chain has TRBV18 and TRBJ1-2, with TRBD1 matching over 8 bases. Germline V gives CDR1 KGHSH, CDR2 LQKENI. V dropped 3 bases and J dropped 3; count of bases not matched to a gene: 15. This CDR3 is built from 18 residues. Written as DNA, the CDR3 is TGTGCCAGCTCACCCATATTACCGGACAGGGAGGACGACTATGGCTACACCTTC. This encodes CASSPILPDREDDYGYTF.

This clone was seen a single time. The chain employs TRBV5-4 and TRBJ1-4; D may be TRBD1 (5 bases). Trimming removed 0 bases at V and 4 bases at J, with 10 bases between. The CDR3 is made up of 15 amino acids. Germline V lookup: CDR1 SGHNT, CDR2 YYREEE (reference sequence). The CDR3 region is CASSLDGAVNEKLFF. CDR3 nucleotide sequence: TGTGCCAGCAGCTTGGATGGGGCTGTTAATGAAAAACTGTTTTTT.

This clone showed up just once. CDR3 DNA sequence: TGTGCCAGCAGTTACTCCCAGGGGGCGAACACTGAAGCTTTCTTT. Translated, it gives CASSYSQGANTEAFF. The genes are TRBV6-5 and TRBJ1-1; 8 positions match TRBD1. The germline CDR1 and CDR2 sequences are MNHEY and SVGAGI. The length of the CDR3 is 15 residues. J lost 1 base, V lost 0 bases, and 1 base had no gene match.

V is TRBV9 and J is TRBJ2-2, with a weak D call TRBD1 (6 bases). CDR3 length equals 14 residues. V dropped 0 bases and J dropped 4 bases, with 7 bases sitting between them. CDR1 and CDR2 from the germline V gene are SGDLS and YYNGEE. DNA for the CDR3: TGTGCCAGCAGCGTAGTAGGGGGCACCGGGGAGCTGTTTTTT. Residues: CASSVVGGTGELFF.

The chain has TRBV20-1 and TRBJ2-7; D is unresolved. The CDR3 contains 11 residues. Germline V gene sequence: CDR1 DFQATT, CDR2 SNEGSKA (reference sequence). The ends were cut back, 0 bases at V and 7 bases at J, with 7 bases in the middle. CDR3 amino acids: CSARDGREQYF. The CDR3 DNA reads TGCAGTGCTAGAGATGGCAGAGAGCAGTACTTC.

This chain joins TRBV6-6 and TRBJ1-1; 9 nucleotides agree with TRBD1. The CDR3 consists of 12 residues. Germline V gives CDR1 MNHNY, CDR2 SVGAGI (reference sequence). The J segment lost 8 bases and the V segment lost 5 bases, leaving 3 bases of the junction unmatched. The CDR3 nucleotides are TGTGCCAGCAGTCTACAGGGGGCGGAAGCTTTCTTT. Its translation is CASSLQGAEAFF.

This clone has only one observation. V and J are TRBV5-6 and TRBJ2-3; D is uncertain. The germline V and J ends were trimmed by 0 bases and 4 bases, with 9 bases remaining between them. The CDR3 runs 14 residues. Germline assignment: CDR1 SGHDT and CDR2 YYEEEE. The CDR3 reads CASSLVSRPDTQYF. CDR3 nucleotides: TGTGCCAGCAGCTTGGTGAGCAGGCCAGATACGCAGTATTTT. The variable domain in full, completed from reference TRBV5-6 and TRBJ2-3, reads DAGVTQSPTHLIKTRGQQVTLRCSPKSGHDTVSWYQQALGQGPQFIFQYYEEEERQRGNFPDRFSGHQFPNYSSELNVNALLLGDSALYLCASSLVSRPDTQYFGPGTRLTVL.